This T cell receptor (beta chain) was profiled in a study of tumor and adjacent non-tumor tissue in lung cancer. Regarding the study as a whole: In normal lung, the top 100 clones were significantly more dominant than in tumor.

The library came from three nested PCR rounds adapted from ARM-PCR protocols. One entry per CDR3 protein, called by TCRdb with MiXCR from the multiplex PCR reads. The sample carries under 150,000 distinct CDR3 sequences, approximately 72% recorded once. About this clonotype itself: Its antigen is unidentified. The junction departs from the called germline gene at one end, perhaps through a read error.

CDR1 is MNHNS and CDR2 is SASEGT in the germline V gene. The CDR3 has 15 residues. This sample's RNA came from whole unsorted tissue. This TCR derives from a man aged 60 to 69 with small cell lung cancer. Sequencing was performed on lung tumor tissue. V is TRBV6-1 and J is TRBJ2-3, with D perhaps matching TRBD2 (7 bases). CDR3 sequence (DNA): TGTGCTAGCAGCGAGGGGGGGCATAGCACAGATACGCACTATTTT. This encodes CASSEGGHSTDTHYF.